These 31 T cell receptor beta chains originate from one sample sequenced in a study of blood T cell repertoires in COVID-19. Profiling relied on immunoSEQ multiplex PCR, and the TCRdb table lists in-frame clones only, not all of them. The sample carries around 150,000 clones, approximately 85% recorded once. Sequencing was carried out using peripheral blood. These receptors all stem from a man aged 35-49 years with acute or convalescent COVID-19.

This clone was observed a handful of times. The CDR3 protein is CASSDGREAGVSRGYTF. The CDR3, as DNA: TGTGCCAGCAGTGATGGTCGGGAGGCAGGAGTGAGTCGAGGCTACACCTTC. V gene TRBV6-1 combines with J gene TRBJ1-2; D gene uncertain. V dropped 3 bases and J dropped 8 bases, with 25 bases sitting between them. Germline assignment: CDR1 MNHNS and CDR2 SASEGT. This CDR3 region has 17 residues.

This chain links TRBV5-8 with TRBJ1-5; 7 nucleotides match TRBD1. The CDR3 length is 13 residues. Germline-derived CDR1 and CDR2 are SGHTS and YDEGEE. Trimming removed 2 bases from V and 6 bases from J; junction bases left unmatched: 2. DNA for the CDR3: TGTGCCAGCAGCTTCCCAGGGGGTCAGCCCCAGCATTTT. Protein sequence: CASSFPGGQPQHF.

The V and J genes are TRBV7-2 and TRBJ2-5, with 7 bases aligning to TRBD2. Germline values: CDR1 SGHTA, CDR2 FQGNSA. This CDR3 region has 15 residues. J lost 1 base, V lost 1 base, and 3 bases had no gene match. CDR3 in amino acids: CASSLVGTTQETQYF. The CDR3 DNA is TGTGCCAGCAGCTTAGTAGGGACTACCCAAGAGACCCAGTACTTC.

V and J are TRBV30 and TRBJ2-7, with D perhaps matching TRBD2 (6 bases). V dropped 2 bases and J dropped 3 bases, with 8 bases sitting between them. CDR3 size: 12 residues. Germline CDR1 is GTSNPN and CDR2 is SVGIG (reference sequence). CDR3 loop: CAWSYGGYEQYF. CDR3 coding DNA: TGTGCCTGGAGTTACGGGGGCTACGAGCAGTACTTC.

The gene calls are TRBV28 and TRBJ2-7, with TRBD1 matching 7 bases. CDR3 size: 16 residues. Germline V gene data show CDR1 as MDHEN and CDR2 as SYDVKM. The trim removed 4 bases at V and 3 bases at J, leaving 12 bases unmatched. The CDR3 DNA follows: TGTGCCAGCAGTTCTATCGGGACAGCGAACCTCTACGAGCAGTACTTC. It codes for CASSSIGTANLYEQYF.

The V call is TRBV30, the J call TRBJ1-3, with TRBD1 as a possible D gene (5 bases). Germline-derived CDR1 and CDR2 are GTSNPN and SVGIG (reference sequence). V lost 2 bases and J 0 bases, leaving 11 bases between the germline ends. The CDR3 contains 15 residues. This CDR3 reads CAWSRGQRSGNTIYF. CDR3 coding DNA: TGTGCCTGGAGTCGAGGACAACGCTCTGGAAACACCATATATTTT. Looking up the rest from reference TRBV30 and TRBJ1-3 gives the full variable domain: SQTIHQWPATLVQPVGSPLSLECTVEGTSNPNLYWYRQAAGRGLQLLFYSVGIGQISSEVPQNLSASRPQDRQFILSSKKLLLSDSGFYLCAWSRGQRSGNTIYFGEGSWLTVV.

This clone was found once. The CDR3 nucleotides read TGCGCCAGCAGCCCTCTTATGGGGGCGGAGCAGTTCTTC. Its protein is CASSPLMGAEQFF. The chain links TRBV4-3 to TRBJ2-1, with D possibly TRBD1 on 6 matching bases. Germline CDR1 and CDR2: LGHNA and YSLEER. This CDR3 comprises 13 residues. Trimming cost V 4 bases and J 10 bases, with 14 bases left between them.

Worth noting for this clone: The same CDR3 also results from other DNA sequences found in this sample. The chain links TRBV11-3 to TRBJ1-1, with 9 bases matching TRBD1. The CDR3 has 15 residues. V was pared by 5 bases and J by 3 bases, with 7 bases of the junction left unmatched. Per the germline V gene, CDR1 is SGHNT and CDR2 is YENEEA. The CDR3 nucleotides read TGTGCCAGCAGCCAGGGGACAGGGAAGGACACTGAAGCTTTCTTT. Translated: CASSQGTGKDTEAFF.

A note on this clone: At one boundary the junction diverges from the germline segment, which might be a read error. J is TRBJ2-7 and V is TRBV7-7; 13 positions match TRBD2. CDR1 SSHAT and CDR2 FNYEAQ come from the germline V gene (reference sequence). The CDR3 contains 17 residues. The CDR3 sequence: CASSLYGTSGAPYEQYF. DNA for the CDR3: TGTGCTAGCAGCTTATACGGGACTAGCGGGGCTCCCTACGAGCAGTACTTC.

The chain joins TRBV18 to TRBJ2-3, with 7 bases fitting TRBD2. CDR1 is KGHSH and CDR2 is LQKENI in the germline V gene. This CDR3 has 19 amino acids. V was clipped by 5 bases and J by 0 bases; unmatched bases: 17. For the CDR3, the DNA is TGTGCCAGCTCAACCCGATGGGCGGGGGACCCTACTAGCACAGATACGCAGTATTTT. It specifies CASSTRWAGDPTSTDTQYF.

The chain links TRBV28 to TRBJ1-6; D ambiguous. The germline V and J ends were trimmed by 3 bases and 10 bases, with 7 bases remaining between them. Germline V CDR1 and CDR2: MDHEN, SYDVKM. This CDR3 spans 12 amino acids. The DNA for the CDR3 is TGTGCCAGCAGTTTTCGCGGATCACCCCTCCACTTT. Encoded protein: CASSFRGSPLHF.

This chain connects TRBV27 to TRBJ2-1, with 7 bases lining up with TRBD1. The CDR3 has 15 residues. Per the germline V gene, CDR1 is MNHEY and CDR2 is SMNVEV (reference sequence). Losses at the gene ends were 5 bases for V and 4 bases for J; bases not matched to a gene: 8. The DNA of the CDR3 is TGTGCCAGCAGTCTCGAAGGGGGCGCGTACAATGAGCAGTTCTTC. This translates into CASSLEGGAYNEQFF.

This CDR3 is CASSLRDFRGYTF. CDR3 coding DNA: TGTGCCAGCAGCCTCCGGGACTTCCGTGGCTACACCTTC. The gene calls are TRBV3-1 (or the pseudogene TRBV3-2) and TRBJ1-2; the D gene is possibly TRBD1 (5 bases). Deletions cut 4 bases from V and 7 bases from J, with 13 bases between. The CDR3 extends over 13 amino acids. Germline V CDR1 and CDR2: LGHDT, YNNKEL (reference sequence).

The rearrangement uses TRBV29-1 and TRBJ1-1; 7 bases map to TRBD1. CDR3 length equals 16 residues. Germline V gene data show CDR1 as SQVTM and CDR2 as ANQGSEA. Trimming cost V 6 bases and J 6 bases; bases outside gene matches: 19. The CDR3 nucleotides read TGCAGCGTGCTGCAATCCCATACAGGGGAAGGCGCTGAAGCTTTCTTT. Amino acid sequence: CSVLQSHTGEGAEAFF.

The chain couples TRBV5-8 to TRBJ2-1; D possibly corresponds to TRBD1 (5 bases). Germline V lookup: CDR1 SGHTS, CDR2 YDEGEE. CDR3 length: 12 residues. Trimming took off 2 bases at V and 5 bases at J, with 5 bases between the two ends. CDR3 sequence: CASSLQDNEQFF. CDR3 sequence (DNA): TGTGCCAGCAGCTTACAGGACAATGAGCAGTTCTTC.

This chain connects TRBV29-1 to TRBJ2-1; 11 bases fit TRBD2. The V segment lost 3 bases and the J segment 5 bases; nucleotides outside the gene matches: 6. Germline V gene data show CDR1 as SQVTM and CDR2 as ANQGSEA. CDR3 size: 15 residues. CDR3 DNA: TGCAGCGTTGAGGATGGGACTAGCGGTAACAATGAGCAGTTCTTC. Its protein is CSVEDGTSGNNEQFF.

The CDR3 region has the DNA TGTGCCAGCAGTTTAGACAGGGGGAGAGGGCCCCAGCATTTT. Translation: CASSLDRGRGPQHF. V and J are TRBV28 and TRBJ1-5; 9 bases match TRBD1. The CDR3 is made up of 14 amino acids. CDR1 MDHEN and CDR2 SYDVKM come from the germline V gene. V was clipped by 2 bases and J by 9 bases; unmatched bases: 5.

This rearrangement joins TRBV12-3 or TRBV12-4 to TRBJ1-3; D unresolved. This CDR3 contains 12 residues. With 8 bases removed from V and 4 bases from J, the gap between germline ends came to 9 bases. This CDR3 reads CASLRRGNTIYF. The CDR3 region has the DNA TGTGCCAGCCTTCGCCGGGGAAACACCATATATTTT.

This sequence joins TRBV5-1 and TRBJ1-2; perhaps TRBD1 as D (5 bases). V lost 5 bases and J lost 8, with 10 bases in between. The V gene's germline CDR1 is SGHRS and CDR2 YFSETQ. The CDR3 totals 11 residues. CDR3 sequence: CASSAGGGYTF. CDR3 bases: TGCGCCAGCAGTGCCGGGGGAGGCTACACCTTC.

The CDR3 region is CASSGTTGTGNQPQHF. The CDR3 DNA follows: TGTGCCAGCAGCGGGACCACCGGGACAGGGAATCAGCCCCAGCATTTT. V usage is TRBV2 and J usage is TRBJ1-5, with 9 bases identical to TRBD1. Germline V gene data show CDR1 as SNHLY and CDR2 as FYNNEI. The CDR3 covers 16 residues. V shed 6 bases, J shed 4 bases, and the junction held 10 bases outside the gene matches.

This chain uses TRBV29-1 with TRBJ2-5; 11 bases are shared with TRBD1. The CDR3 sequence is 14 residues long. The germline V gene has CDR1 SQVTM and CDR2 ANQGSEA. Germline trimming cut 1 base from V and 4 bases from J; bases unmatched to any gene: 2. CDR3 loop: CSVEGDRGGETQYF. CDR3 in DNA: TGCAGCGTTGAAGGGGACAGGGGGGGAGAGACCCAGTACTTC.

J is TRBJ2-7 and V is TRBV9, with 8 bases that match TRBD2. This CDR3 is 16 amino acids long. After removal of 0 bases from V and 2 bases from J, the junction contained 7 bases not matched to a gene. CDR1 is SGDLS, CDR2 YYNGEE, per germline. The CDR3 reads CASSVAVSGETYEQYF. The CDR3 DNA reads TGTGCCAGCAGCGTAGCAGTTAGCGGGGAAACCTACGAGCAGTACTTC.

The rearrangement uses TRBV28 and TRBJ1-1; a possible D gene is TRBD1 (5 bases). V was clipped by 6 bases and J by 5 bases, with 10 bases between them. The germline V gene encodes CDR1 MDHEN and CDR2 SYDVKM. The CDR3 covers 12 residues. CDR3 sequence reads: CASRRRGTEAFF. CDR3 nucleotides: TGTGCCAGCAGGAGACGGGGGACTGAAGCTTTCTTT. Together with reference TRBV28 and TRBJ1-1, the CDR3 gives the full variable domain: DVKVTQSSRYLVKRTGEKVFLECVQDMDHENMFWYRQDPGLGLRLIYFSYDVKMKEKGDIPEGYSVSREKKERFSLILESASTNQTSMYLCASRRRGTEAFFGQGTRLTVV.

The sample holds one count of this clone. The V and J genes are TRBV11-3 and TRBJ2-3; 7 bases line up with TRBD1. Trimming removed 5 bases from V and 8 bases from J; junction bases left unmatched: 7. CDR1 and CDR2 from the germline V gene are SGHNT and YENEEA. This CDR3 is 13 amino acids long. CDR3 sequence (DNA): TGTGCCAGCAGCCTCACCCAGGGGGTTACGCAGTATTTT. Translated, it gives CASSLTQGVTQYF.

The chain joins TRBV28 to TRBJ1-2; D not certain. This CDR3 has 12 amino acids. Germline assignment: CDR1 MDHEN and CDR2 SYDVKM. Trimming took off 3 bases at V and 2 bases at J, with 4 bases between the two ends. The CDR3: CASSLRNYGYTF. In nucleotides, the CDR3 is TGTGCCAGCAGTTTGAGGAACTATGGCTACACCTTC.

The chain uses TRBV4-2 and TRBJ1-6; weak D call: TRBD1 (6 bases). The V end was cut by 2 bases, the J end by 0 bases, with 8 bases between. Germline V gives CDR1 LGHNA, CDR2 YNFKEQ. This CDR3 region has 16 residues. CDR3 bases: TGTGCCAGCAGCCAACAGGGACACTCCTATAATTCACCCCTCCACTTT. Its protein product is CASSQQGHSYNSPLHF.

This clone was counted a single time. This chain joins TRBV7-3 and TRBJ2-7; tentative D call: TRBD2 (6 bases). CDR3 length: 13 amino acids. V was cut by 5 bases and J by 3 bases, with 11 bases left in between. Germline-derived CDR1 and CDR2 are SGHTA and FQGTGA. CDR3 in DNA: TGTGCCAGCAGCGGAGGGTTCGGCTACGAGCAGTACTTC. It yields the protein CASSGGFGYEQYF.

A single count supports this clone. V gene TRBV5-1 combines with J gene TRBJ1-2; D remains unclear. CDR3 length: 15 residues. Germline V gives CDR1 SGHRS, CDR2 YFSETQ. V dropped 4 bases and J dropped 3 bases, with 16 bases sitting between them. The CDR3 spells CASSPDSGPDYGYTF. Here the CDR3 DNA reads TGCGCCAGCAGCCCGGACTCCGGACCGGACTATGGCTACACCTTC.

The chain links TRBV20-1 to TRBJ1-6; no firm D call. This CDR3 has 11 residues. The V gene's germline CDR1 is DFQATT and CDR2 SNEGSKA (reference sequence). V was cut by 6 bases and J by 5 bases, with 5 bases left in between. Here the CDR3 reads CSAENNSPLHF. CDR3 coding DNA: TGCAGTGCGGAGAATAATTCACCCCTCCACTTT.

The gene calls are TRBV4-3 and TRBJ1-6; D not resolved. The CDR3 is 15 amino acids. The V gene's germline CDR1 is LGHNA and CDR2 YSLEER. V was clipped by 0 bases and J by 6 bases, with 9 bases between them. CDR3 region: CASSQDGGTNSPLHF. CDR3 DNA sequence: TGCGCCAGCAGCCAAGACGGAGGAACTAATTCACCCCTCCACTTT.

The chain couples TRBV27 to TRBJ2-3; 7 bases match TRBD2. V shed 4 bases and J 0 bases; nucleotides not matched to a gene: 16. CDR3 length: 19 amino acids. Germline V gene data show CDR1 as MNHEY and CDR2 as SMNVEV (reference sequence). The CDR3 here is CASSSSKSGAIASTDTQYF. The DNA for the CDR3 is TGTGCCAGCAGTTCCTCGAAAAGCGGGGCGATCGCTAGCACAGATACGCAGTATTTT.